One sample yielded the 26 T cell receptor beta chains listed below, sequenced in a study of blood T cell repertoires in COVID-19. Libraries were prepared by immunoSEQ multiplex PCR; TCRdb keeps only in-frame clonotypes and omits some of them. The table lists about 180,000 clones, 85% to 90% of them singletons, with less than 3.5% in the top ten. The sample taken for sequencing was peripheral blood. Receptor source: a woman in her 30s with active or convalescent COVID-19.

V usage is TRBV30 and J usage is TRBJ1-5, with 7 bases fitting TRBD1. The CDR3 is made up of 14 amino acids. Germline trimming cut 0 bases from V and 4 bases from J; bases unmatched to any gene: 3. Germline V lookup: CDR1 GTSNPN, CDR2 SVGIG (reference sequence). The DNA of the CDR3 is TGTGCCTGGAGTGTCGGGACAGCGAATCAGCCCCAGCATTTT. It codes for CAWSVGTANQPQHF.

The rearrangement uses TRBV5-4 and TRBJ1-1; 8 bases fit TRBD1. The CDR3 spans 16 residues. CDR1 and CDR2 from the germline V gene are SGHNT and YYREEE (reference sequence). After removal of 4 bases from V and 1 base from J, the junction contained 9 bases not matched to a gene. This chain's CDR3 is CASSPRATGANTEAFF. The CDR3 DNA reads TGTGCCAGCAGCCCGAGGGCGACAGGGGCGAACACTGAAGCTTTCTTT.

The chain joins TRBV11-2 to TRBJ2-1; the match to TRBD2 covers 10 bases. CDR3 length: 16 amino acids. Germline CDR1 is SGHAT and CDR2 is FQNNGV. V was clipped by 5 bases and J by 4 bases; unmatched bases: 8. The CDR3 loop reads CASSNLRTSGYNEQFF. In nucleotides, the CDR3 is TGTGCCAGCAGCAACCTAAGGACTAGCGGTTACAATGAGCAGTTCTTC.

The V and J genes are TRBV6-2 or TRBV6-3 and TRBJ1-3, with D unresolved. The CDR3 is 13 residues long. With 5 bases removed from V and 3 bases from J, the gap between germline ends came to 8 bases. Germline assignment: CDR1 MNHEY and CDR2 SVGEGT. The CDR3, as DNA: TGTGCCAGCAGTCGACCAGGTGGAAACACCATATATTTT. Translated: CASSRPGGNTIYF.

The chain recombines TRBV2 with TRBJ1-3; 7 positions agree with TRBD1. CDR3 length equals 16 residues. V lost 4 bases and J lost 4; bases outside the gene matches: 10. Germline V gives CDR1 SNHLY, CDR2 FYNNEI. Here the CDR3 DNA reads TGTGCCAGCAGTGCCACTGACAGGGTTGGGGGAAACACCATATATTTT. It is translated as CASSATDRVGGNTIYF. The whole variable domain, filled in from reference TRBV2 and TRBJ1-3, reads EPEVTQTPSHQVTQMGQEVILRCVPISNHLYFYWYRQILGQKVEFLVSFYNNEISEKSEIFDDQFSVERPDGSNFTLKIRSTKLEDSAMYFCASSATDRVGGNTIYFGEGSWLTVV.

This clone was seen only a few times. J is TRBJ2-3 and V is TRBV6-5; TRBD2 might be the D (8 bases). This CDR3 has 15 amino acids. Trimming stripped 7 bases from V and 6 bases from J, with 20 bases between. Germline CDR1 MNHEY, CDR2 SVGAGI. The CDR3 spells CASTDIAGTADTQYF. The CDR3 DNA reads TGTGCCAGCACCGATATAGCGGGGACAGCGGATACGCAGTATTTT.

The J gene is TRBJ1-2, the V gene TRBV5-5; D is possibly TRBD1 (5 bases). Germline loops: CDR1 SGHKS, CDR2 YYEKEE (reference sequence). Trimming cost V 4 bases and J 3 bases, with 10 bases left between them. CDR3 length: 13 residues. The CDR3 spells CASSQDRYYGYTF. The CDR3 coding sequence is TGTGCCAGCAGCCAAGACAGATACTATGGCTACACCTTC.

The rearrangement joins TRBV5-1 to TRBJ2-7; D possibly corresponds to TRBD2 (6 bases). This CDR3 contains 15 residues. Germline lookup yields CDR1 SGHRS and CDR2 YFSETQ. With 3 bases removed from V and 4 bases from J, the gap between germline ends came to 17 bases. Written as DNA, the CDR3 is TGCGCCAGCAGCTGGGGCGGGACCGGGCTGTACGAGCAGTACTTC. Amino acids: CASSWGGTGLYEQYF.

CDR3 residues: CASSPQTGPHEQYF. DNA of the CDR3: TGTGCCAGCAGTCCTCAGACAGGCCCCCACGAGCAGTACTTC. This chain uses TRBV7-2 with TRBJ2-7, with D maybe TRBD1 (6 bases). CDR3 length equals 14 residues. V gave up 6 bases and J gave up 5 bases, with 17 bases separating them. Germline CDR1 and CDR2: SGHTA and FQGNSA.

This sequence joins TRBV27 and TRBJ2-2; tentative D call: TRBD2 (6 bases). There are 16 residues in the CDR3. Germline V gene sequence: CDR1 MNHEY, CDR2 SMNVEV (reference sequence). Trimming cost V 6 bases and J 3 bases, with 17 bases left between them. CDR3 coding DNA: TGTGCCAGCAGCCCCCCCCGCGGGGAGCACACCGGGGAGCTGTTTTTT. Residues: CASSPPRGEHTGELFF.

This rearrangement joins TRBV4-2 to TRBJ2-7, with 9 positions matching TRBD1. The CDR3 totals 14 residues. The V gene end was trimmed by 6 bases and the J gene end by 1 base; junction bases not matched to a gene: 4. Germline CDR1 and CDR2: LGHNA and YNFKEQ. CDR3 residues: CASSRQGESYEQYF. The CDR3 nucleotides are TGTGCCAGCAGTAGACAGGGGGAATCCTACGAGCAGTACTTC.

The rearrangement uses TRBV10-2 and TRBJ2-7, with a possible D match to TRBD2 (6 bases). Between the trimmed V and J ends, which lost 6 bases and 1 base, there was a span of 19 bases. CDR3 length: 16 amino acids. The germline V gene has CDR1 WSHSY and CDR2 SAAADI. CDR3 sequence: CASSQAGGSSSYEQYF. Here the CDR3 DNA reads TGCGCCAGCAGCCAGGCTGGGGGGTCCAGTTCCTACGAGCAGTACTTC.

The chain has TRBV9 and TRBJ1-2, with a tentative D call TRBD1 (6 bases). Germline V gene lookup returns CDR1 SGDLS and CDR2 YYNGEE. V lost 0 bases and J lost 0, with 21 bases in between. The CDR3 totals 19 residues. As DNA, the CDR3 is TGTGCCAGCAGCGTAGATGGGAGGGCAGGGGCCCTACCTAACTATGGCTACACCTTC. Amino acids: CASSVDGRAGALPNYGYTF.

The genes are TRBV5-1 and TRBJ2-1; 7 bases match TRBD1. V was pared by 5 bases and J by 2 bases, with 4 bases of the junction left unmatched. Germline CDR1 is SGHRS and CDR2 is YFSETQ. CDR3 length: 14 residues. The CDR3 nucleotides are TGCGCCAGCAGGCCGGGACAGCCCTACAATGAGCAGTTCTTC. This sequence encodes CASRPGQPYNEQFF.

This clone is a singleton in its sample. Additional DNA sequences in this sample encode the identical CDR3. The chain employs TRBV7-9 and TRBJ1-1, with D possibly TRBD1 on 5 matching bases. Germline CDR1 SEHNR, CDR2 FQNEAQ (reference sequence). CDR3 size: 13 residues. V dropped 6 bases and J dropped 1 base, with 9 bases sitting between them. The CDR3 protein is CASSFTGNTEAFF. CDR3 sequence (DNA): TGTGCCAGCAGTTTCACAGGGAACACTGAAGCTTTCTTT. Combining the CDR3 with reference TRBV7-9 and TRBJ1-1 gives the whole variable domain DTGVSQNPRHKITKRGQNVTFRCDPISEHNRLYWYRQTLGQGPEFLTYFQNEAQLEKSRLLSDRFSAERPKGSFSTLEIQRTEQGDSAMYLCASSFTGNTEAFFGQGTRLTVV.

This clone was seen just once. The V and J genes are TRBV11-2 and TRBJ1-2; TRBD1 aligns across 8 bases. Trimming at V came to 4 bases and at J to 8 bases, leaving 15 bases not matched to a gene. Germline V gene sequence: CDR1 SGHAT, CDR2 FQNNGV. The CDR3 consists of 16 residues. CDR3 sequence (DNA): TGTGCCAGCAGCTCGCGAAAACTGGACAGGGCTAACGGCTACACCTTC. Its translation is CASSSRKLDRANGYTF.

V usage is TRBV19 and J usage is TRBJ2-7; TRBD1 agrees at 9 bases. Per germline, CDR1 LNHDA and CDR2 SQIVND (reference sequence). V shed 1 base and J 2 bases; nucleotides not matched to a gene: 3. The CDR3 sequence is 15 residues long. The CDR3 nucleotides are TGTGCCAGTAGTATAGGGGGACAGGGCCCCTACGAGCAGTACTTC. Residues: CASSIGGQGPYEQYF.

To note about this clone: The junction does not match germline at one end; this may be a read error. The chain joins TRBV14 to TRBJ2-7, with 9 bases identical to TRBD2. The length of the CDR3 is 13 residues. Germline V gene data show CDR1 as SGHDN and CDR2 as FVKESK. The CDR3 is CASSQEIAGARAF. The CDR3 region has the DNA TGTGCCAGCAGCCAAGAAATAGCGGGAGCTAGGGCCTTC.

This clone has more than one count but fewer than ten. The V call is TRBV5-1, the J call TRBJ1-2, with D possibly being TRBD1 (6 bases). The CDR3 length is 13 residues. Trimming removed 4 bases at V and 3 bases at J, with 10 bases between. Germline CDR1 SGHRS, CDR2 YFSETQ. For the CDR3, the DNA is TGCGCCAGCAGCCCACAGGGATACTATGGCTACACCTTC. Its translation is CASSPQGYYGYTF.

This clone was counted a few times. This sequence joins TRBV4-2 and TRBJ2-7, with 9 positions matching TRBD1. CDR3 length equals 15 residues. J gave up 7 bases and V 2 bases, and 9 bases lay outside the gene matches. Germline-derived CDR1 and CDR2 are LGHNA and YNFKEQ. In DNA, the CDR3 is TGTGCCAGCAGCCAAACCGCCGGGACAGGGTATGAGCAGTACTTC. Translation: CASSQTAGTGYEQYF.

This chain joins TRBV7-6 and TRBJ1-6; TRBD1 agrees at 8 bases. The germline V gene has CDR1 SGHVS and CDR2 FNYEAQ. V lost 5 bases, J lost 8 bases, and 5 bases stayed unmatched. There are 14 residues in the CDR3. CDR3 nucleotide sequence: TGTGCCAGCAGCGACAGGGGATCGGATTCACCCCTCCACTTT. Translated, it gives CASSDRGSDSPLHF.

The rearrangement joins TRBV19 to TRBJ2-7, with 9 bases matching TRBD2. CDR1 LNHDA and CDR2 SQIVND come from the germline V gene (reference sequence). Trimming took 9 bases from V and 0 from J; bases not matched to a gene: 6. CDR3 length: 14 residues. The CDR3: CARASGESSYEQYF. The CDR3 bases are TGTGCCAGGGCTAGCGGGGAGAGCTCCTACGAGCAGTACTTC.

On this clone: A junction end diverges from the germline sequence, so it may reflect a read error. The chain has TRBV5-4 and TRBJ2-1; D uncertain. Germline V lookup: CDR1 SGHNT, CDR2 YYREEE (reference sequence). The CDR3 extends over 17 amino acids. CDR3 region: CASSLTAILSSYNEQFF. In DNA form, the CDR3 reads TGTGCCAGCAGCCTCACAGCTATATTATCCTCCTACAATGAGCAATTCTTC.

The chain recombines TRBV27 with TRBJ2-3, with a weak D call TRBD1 (7 bases). V was trimmed by 5 bases and J by 7 bases, leaving 22 bases between them. The CDR3 covers 16 residues. Per the germline V gene, CDR1 is MNHEY and CDR2 is SMNVEV (reference sequence). DNA of the CDR3: TGTGCCAGCAGTGCGGGGACAGAGGAAGCCACGAATACGCAGTATTTT. Protein: CASSAGTEEATNTQYF.

The V call is TRBV5-1, the J call TRBJ1-2; 9 bases agree with TRBD1. Germline CDR1 reads SGHRS; CDR2 reads YFSETQ. With 4 bases clipped from V and 2 bases from J, the junction kept 6 bases outside the gene matches. CDR3 length equals 15 residues. The DNA for the CDR3 is TGCGCCAGCAGCATGGGGACAGGGCACAACTATGGCTACACCTTC. It encodes CASSMGTGHNYGYTF.

This clone appeared a single time. The V call is TRBV5-4, the J call TRBJ1-2, with a tentative D call TRBD1 (5 bases). CDR1 SGHNT and CDR2 YYREEE come from the germline V gene (reference sequence). The V end lost 2 bases, the J end lost 0 bases, and 11 bases lay between the germline ends. The CDR3 length is 15 residues. This CDR3 reads CASSLSLGANYGYTF. CDR3 DNA: TGTGCCAGCAGCTTATCATTAGGGGCTAACTATGGCTACACCTTC.